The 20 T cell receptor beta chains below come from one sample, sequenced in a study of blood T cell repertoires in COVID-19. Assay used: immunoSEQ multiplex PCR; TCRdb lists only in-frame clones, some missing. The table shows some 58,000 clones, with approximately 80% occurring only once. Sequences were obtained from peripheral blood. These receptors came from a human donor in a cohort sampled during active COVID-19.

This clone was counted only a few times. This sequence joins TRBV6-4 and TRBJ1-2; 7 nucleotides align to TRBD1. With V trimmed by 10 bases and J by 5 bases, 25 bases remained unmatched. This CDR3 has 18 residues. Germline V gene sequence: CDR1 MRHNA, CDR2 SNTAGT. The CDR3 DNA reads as TGTGCCACGGGGGACAGCTCATCTACCCCCCTCTTTTTTTATGGCTACACCTTC. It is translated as CATGDSSSTPLFFYGYTF.

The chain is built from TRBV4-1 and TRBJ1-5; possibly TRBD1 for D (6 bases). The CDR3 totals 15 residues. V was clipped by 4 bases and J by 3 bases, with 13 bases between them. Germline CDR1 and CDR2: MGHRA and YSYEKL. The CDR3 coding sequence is TGCGCCAGCAGCCGCGAACAGGGATTCAATCAGCCCCAGCATTTT. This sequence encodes CASSREQGFNQPQHF.

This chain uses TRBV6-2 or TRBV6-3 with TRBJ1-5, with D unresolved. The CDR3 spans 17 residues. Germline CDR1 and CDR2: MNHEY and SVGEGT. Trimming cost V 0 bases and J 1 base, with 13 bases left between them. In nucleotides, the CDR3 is TGTGCCAGCAGTTACTCGACGGGGATGAGGAGCAATCAGCCCCAGCATTTT. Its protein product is CASSYSTGMRSNQPQHF.

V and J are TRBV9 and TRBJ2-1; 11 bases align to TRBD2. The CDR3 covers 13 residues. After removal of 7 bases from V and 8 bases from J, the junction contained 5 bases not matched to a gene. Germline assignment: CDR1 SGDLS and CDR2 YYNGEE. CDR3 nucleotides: TGTGCCAGCTCTAGCGGGAGGCGGTATGAGCAGTTCTTC. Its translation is CASSSGRRYEQFF.

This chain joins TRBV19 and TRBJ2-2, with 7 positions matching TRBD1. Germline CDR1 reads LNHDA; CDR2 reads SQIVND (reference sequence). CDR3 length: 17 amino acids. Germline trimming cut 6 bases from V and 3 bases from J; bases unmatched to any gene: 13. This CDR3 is CASSPGQNYADTGELFF. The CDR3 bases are TGTGCCAGTAGCCCGGGACAGAACTATGCGGACACCGGGGAGCTGTTTTTT.

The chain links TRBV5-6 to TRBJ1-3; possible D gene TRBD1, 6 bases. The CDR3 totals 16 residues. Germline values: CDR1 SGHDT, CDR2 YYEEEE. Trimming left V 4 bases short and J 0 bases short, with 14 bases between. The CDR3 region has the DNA TGTGCCAGCAGCGTCAGGGGCCATCGCTCTGGAAACACCATATATTTT. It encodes CASSVRGHRSGNTIYF.

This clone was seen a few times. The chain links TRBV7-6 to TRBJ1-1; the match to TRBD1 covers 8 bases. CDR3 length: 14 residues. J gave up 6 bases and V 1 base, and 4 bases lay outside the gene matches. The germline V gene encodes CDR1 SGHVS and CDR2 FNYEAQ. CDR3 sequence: CASSLGQGASEAFF. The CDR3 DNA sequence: TGTGCCAGCAGCTTAGGGCAGGGGGCCTCTGAAGCTTTCTTT.

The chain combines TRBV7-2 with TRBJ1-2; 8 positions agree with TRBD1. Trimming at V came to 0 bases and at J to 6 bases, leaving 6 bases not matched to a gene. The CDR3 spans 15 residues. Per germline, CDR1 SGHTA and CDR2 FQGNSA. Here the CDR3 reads CASSLATGQGHGYTF. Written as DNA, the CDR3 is TGTGCCAGCAGCTTAGCAACTGGACAGGGCCATGGCTACACCTTC. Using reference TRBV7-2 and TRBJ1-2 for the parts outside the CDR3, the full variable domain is GAGVSQSPSNKVTEKGKDVELRCDPISGHTALYWYRQSLGQGLEFLIYFQGNSAPDKSGLPSDRFSAERTGGSVSTLTIQRTQQEDSAVYLCASSLATGQGHGYTFGSGTRLTVV.

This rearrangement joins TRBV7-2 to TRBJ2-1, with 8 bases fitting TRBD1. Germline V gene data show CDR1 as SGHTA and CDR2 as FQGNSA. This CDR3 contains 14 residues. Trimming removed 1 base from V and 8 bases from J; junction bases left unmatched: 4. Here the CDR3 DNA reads TGTGCCAGCAGCTTAGTAGGACAGGGCGATGAGCAGTTCTTC. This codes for CASSLVGQGDEQFF.

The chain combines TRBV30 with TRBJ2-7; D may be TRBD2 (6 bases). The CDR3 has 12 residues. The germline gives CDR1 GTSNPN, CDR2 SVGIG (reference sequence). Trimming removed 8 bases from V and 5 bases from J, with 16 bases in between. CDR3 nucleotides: TGTGCCGGAGGGGCCCAGGTCCACGAGCAGTACTTC. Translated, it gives CAGGAQVHEQYF.

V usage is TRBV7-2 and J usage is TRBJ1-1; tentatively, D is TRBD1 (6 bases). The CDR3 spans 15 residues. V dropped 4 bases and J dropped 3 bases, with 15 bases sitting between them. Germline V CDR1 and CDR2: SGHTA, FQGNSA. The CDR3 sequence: CASSSPGTQYTEAFF. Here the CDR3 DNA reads TGTGCCAGCAGCTCTCCCGGGACACAGTACACTGAAGCTTTCTTT.

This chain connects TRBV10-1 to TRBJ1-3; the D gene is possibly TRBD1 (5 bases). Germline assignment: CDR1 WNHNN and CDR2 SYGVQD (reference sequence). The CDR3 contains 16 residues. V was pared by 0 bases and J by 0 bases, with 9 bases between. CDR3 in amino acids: CASSESTGVSGNTIYF. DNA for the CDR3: TGCGCCAGCAGTGAGTCGACGGGGGTCTCTGGAAACACCATATATTTT.

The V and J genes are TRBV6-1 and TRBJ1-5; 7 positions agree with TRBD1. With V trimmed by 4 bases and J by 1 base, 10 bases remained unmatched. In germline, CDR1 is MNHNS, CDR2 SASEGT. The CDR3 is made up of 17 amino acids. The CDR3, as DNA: TGTGCCAGCAGTGGAAGACAGGGCGAAGGAAGCAATCAGCCCCAGCATTTT. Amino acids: CASSGRQGEGSNQPQHF.

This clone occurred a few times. The DNA of the CDR3 is TGTGCCAGCAGCCAAAATAACTATGGCTACACCTTC. Translation gives CASSQNNYGYTF. J is TRBJ1-2 and V is TRBV28; no firm D call. Trimming cost V 6 bases and J 1 base, with 6 bases left between them. Per the germline V gene, CDR1 is MDHEN and CDR2 is SYDVKM. The CDR3 extends over 12 amino acids.

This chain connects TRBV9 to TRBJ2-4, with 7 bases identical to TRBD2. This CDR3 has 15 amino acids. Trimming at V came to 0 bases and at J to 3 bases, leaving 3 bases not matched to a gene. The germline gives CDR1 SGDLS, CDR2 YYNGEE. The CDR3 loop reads CASSVDWGGKNIQYF. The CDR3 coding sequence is TGTGCCAGCAGCGTAGACTGGGGGGGCAAAAACATTCAGTACTTC.

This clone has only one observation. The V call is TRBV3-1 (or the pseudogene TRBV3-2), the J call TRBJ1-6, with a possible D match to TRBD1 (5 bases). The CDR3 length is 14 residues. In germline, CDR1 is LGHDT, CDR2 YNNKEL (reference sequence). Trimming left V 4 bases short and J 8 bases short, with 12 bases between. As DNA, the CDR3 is TGTGCCAGCAGCCTGCGGGGCGGGGATTCACCCCTCCACTTT. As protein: CASSLRGGDSPLHF.

The CDR3: CASSLGQGTDTQYF. CDR3 sequence (DNA): TGCGCCAGCAGCCTGGGACAGGGAACAGATACGCAGTATTTT. This chain uses TRBV4-1 with TRBJ2-3; 9 bases are shared with TRBD1. Germline CDR1 MGHRA, CDR2 YSYEKL. Losses at the gene ends were 4 bases for V and 3 bases for J; bases not matched to a gene: 2. The CDR3 totals 14 residues.

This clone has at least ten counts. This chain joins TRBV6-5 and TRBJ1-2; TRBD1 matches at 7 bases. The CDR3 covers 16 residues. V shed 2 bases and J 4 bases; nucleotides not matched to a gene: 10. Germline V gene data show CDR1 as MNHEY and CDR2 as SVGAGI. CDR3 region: CASSYLGDRRAYGYTF. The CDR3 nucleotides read TGTGCCAGCAGTTACCTCGGGGACAGACGGGCCTATGGCTACACCTTC.

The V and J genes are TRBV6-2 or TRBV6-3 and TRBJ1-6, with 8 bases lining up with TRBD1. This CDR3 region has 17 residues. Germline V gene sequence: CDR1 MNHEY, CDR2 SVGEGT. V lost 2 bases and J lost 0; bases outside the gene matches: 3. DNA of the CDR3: TGTGCCAGCAGTTACGGGACAGGAAGCTCCTATAATTCACCCCTCCACTTT. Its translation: CASSYGTGSSYNSPLHF.

Written as DNA, the CDR3 is TGTGCCAGCAGCCGCCCGGGACAGAACACTGAAGCTTTCTTT. Translating it yields CASSRPGQNTEAFF. V is TRBV4-2 and J is TRBJ1-1, with a possible D match to TRBD1 (6 bases). CDR3 length: 14 residues. Germline CDR1 is LGHNA and CDR2 is YNFKEQ. Trimming shortened V by 4 bases and J by 1 base, and 10 bases separated the two germline ends.